This is a list of T cell receptor beta chains from one sample in a study of regulatory T cells in long-lasting Graves disease. MiXCR was run by TCRdb on the multiplex PCR reads, yielding one entry per CDR3 protein. The profile shows about 240,000 distinct CDR3 sequences, 20% of them singletons. This sample comprised peripheral blood mononuclear cells (PBMCs), obtained at new diagnosis, from a patient treated with antithyroid drugs. The source of these receptors is a female donor with Graves disease. Both conserved end residues are part of each CDR3. The order of the fields is clone size, D gene, J gene, V gene, CDR3 DNA, CDR3 protein. D genes are given only for firm matches. Where a row states a size, it is once, few, many or the class of an expanded clone; other rows omit it.

clone_size: many; d_call: NA; j_call: TRBJ2-2; v_call: TRBV6-1; cdr3_nt: TGTGCCAGCAGGAGGGAGACCGGGGAGCTGTTTTTT; cdr3_aa: CASRRETGELFF
clone_size: many; d_call: NA; j_call: TRBJ1-1; v_call: TRBV7-2; cdr3_nt: TGTGCCAGCAGCTGGAGGGGCAGCCCATTTACGTTCGGTGAAGCTTTCTTT; cdr3_aa: CASSWRGSPFTFGEAFF
clone_size: many; d_call: TRBD1; j_call: TRBJ2-1; v_call: TRBV20-1; cdr3_nt: TGCAGTGCTCGTTCAGGACAGGGAAAGAATGAGCAGTTCTTC; cdr3_aa: CSARSGQGKNEQFF
clone_size: many; d_call: NA; j_call: TRBJ2-2; v_call: TRBV27; cdr3_nt: TGTGCCAGCAGTTCTGGCGCAGGGTCGTCCGGGGAGCTGTTTTTT; cdr3_aa: CASSSGAGSSGELFF
clone_size: many; d_call: TRBD2; j_call: TRBJ2-2; v_call: TRBV7-2; cdr3_nt: TGTGCCAGCAGCTCAGGACTAGCGGGAGCGGTCGGGGAGCTGTTTTTT; cdr3_aa: CASSSGLAGAVGELFF
clone_size: NA; d_call: TRBD1; j_call: TRBJ1-1; v_call: TRBV27; cdr3_nt: TGTGCCAGCAGTGAATATCAGGGGGTTGGTGAAGCTTTCTTT; cdr3_aa: CASSEYQGVGEAFF
clone_size: many; d_call: TRBD2; j_call: TRBJ2-7; v_call: TRBV28; cdr3_nt: TGTGCCAGCAGTTCCCCGGGGAGGGCCTACGAGCAGTACTTC; cdr3_aa: CASSSPGRAYEQYF
clone_size: many; d_call: NA; j_call: TRBJ1-2; v_call: TRBV6-5; cdr3_nt: TGTGCCAGCAGTTACTCGACTCCCTCCCGGCACTATGGCTACACCTTC; cdr3_aa: CASSYSTPSRHYGYTF
clone_size: NA; d_call: NA; j_call: TRBJ2-5; v_call: TRBV12-3/TRBV12-4; cdr3_nt: TGTGCCAGCAGTTTAATGGGAGCGGAGACCCAGTACTTC; cdr3_aa: CASSLMGAETQYF
clone_size: NA; d_call: NA; j_call: TRBJ2-7; v_call: TRBV9; cdr3_nt: TGTGCCAGCAGCTCTCCGGGGGCCCAGTACTTC; cdr3_aa: CASSSPGAQYF
clone_size: many; d_call: TRBD1; j_call: TRBJ2-4; v_call: TRBV7-9; cdr3_nt: TGTGCCAGCAGCGGCCAGGGGGAGATTCAGTACTTC; cdr3_aa: CASSGQGEIQYF
clone_size: many; d_call: TRBD2; j_call: TRBJ2-7; v_call: TRBV5-1; cdr3_nt: TGCGCCAGCAGCTTGGTTGGCACCACCCGGGGGGACGAGCAGTACTTC; cdr3_aa: CASSLVGTTRGDEQYF
clone_size: few; d_call: NA; j_call: TRBJ2-1; v_call: TRBV6-2/TRBV6-3; cdr3_nt: TGTGCCAGCAGTTTAAAGAGAAATGAGCAGTTCTTC; cdr3_aa: CASSLKRNEQFF
clone_size: NA; d_call: NA; j_call: TRBJ2-1; v_call: TRBV30; cdr3_nt: TGTGCCTGGAGTGCAAGCAGGATCAAGGCCTACAATGAGCAGTTCTTC; cdr3_aa: CAWSASRIKAYNEQFF
clone_size: many; d_call: NA; j_call: TRBJ2-7; v_call: TRBV3-1; cdr3_nt: TGTGCCAGCAGCCAGGGGGGACAGCCCTTCTTGGGCGAGCAGTACTTC; cdr3_aa: CASSQGGQPFLGEQYF
clone_size: many; d_call: TRBD2; j_call: TRBJ2-1; v_call: TRBV18; cdr3_nt: TGTGCCAGCTCGGCCGGGACTAGCGGGAGCCATGAGCAGTTCTTC; cdr3_aa: CASSAGTSGSHEQFF
clone_size: many; d_call: TRBD1; j_call: TRBJ1-1; v_call: TRBV7-9; cdr3_nt: TGTGCCAGCAGCTTCGGACAGGTGGCTTTCTTT; cdr3_aa: CASSFGQVAFF
clone_size: many; d_call: TRBD2; j_call: TRBJ2-4; v_call: TRBV5-1; cdr3_nt: TGCGCCAGCAGCTTCGCGGGGGAGAAAAACATTCAGTACTTC; cdr3_aa: CASSFAGEKNIQYF
clone_size: NA; d_call: TRBD2; j_call: TRBJ2-1; v_call: TRBV18; cdr3_nt: TGTGCCAGCTCACCGATCGGGGCTAGCGGGAGGGTAGTTGAGCAGTTCTTC; cdr3_aa: CASSPIGASGRVVEQFF
clone_size: many; d_call: NA; j_call: TRBJ2-3; v_call: TRBV30; cdr3_nt: TGTGCCTGGACGCTCGGGGCGGCTACGGGAGATACGCAGTATTTT; cdr3_aa: CAWTLGAATGDTQYF
clone_size: few; d_call: NA; j_call: TRBJ2-7; v_call: TRBV6-2/TRBV6-3; cdr3_nt: TGTGCCAGCAGTTACGAGCGGAGCCCCTACGAGCAGTACTTC; cdr3_aa: CASSYERSPYEQYF
clone_size: NA; d_call: NA; j_call: TRBJ2-3; v_call: TRBV6-2/TRBV6-3; cdr3_nt: TGTGCCAGCAGCAAAAAGGCAGATACGCAGTATTTT; cdr3_aa: CASSKKADTQYF
clone_size: few; d_call: NA; j_call: TRBJ2-7; v_call: TRBV4-3; cdr3_nt: TGCGCCAGCAGCCAAGAGTATGCGACAACCTACGAGCAGTACTTC; cdr3_aa: CASSQEYATTYEQYF
clone_size: many; d_call: NA; j_call: TRBJ2-5; v_call: TRBV6-1; cdr3_nt: TGTGCCAGCAGCCTACATGACCCTACCGAGGCAGAGACCCAGTACTTC; cdr3_aa: CASSLHDPTEAETQYF
clone_size: many; d_call: TRBD2; j_call: TRBJ2-5; v_call: TRBV3-1; cdr3_nt: TGTGCCAGCAACGCAGCGGGGGAGCAAGAGACCCAGTACTTC; cdr3_aa: CASNAAGEQETQYF
clone_size: many; d_call: TRBD2; j_call: TRBJ2-1; v_call: TRBV7-2; cdr3_nt: TGTGCCAGCAGCCCTACGTTAGCGGGAGGATACAATGAGCAGTTCTTC; cdr3_aa: CASSPTLAGGYNEQFF